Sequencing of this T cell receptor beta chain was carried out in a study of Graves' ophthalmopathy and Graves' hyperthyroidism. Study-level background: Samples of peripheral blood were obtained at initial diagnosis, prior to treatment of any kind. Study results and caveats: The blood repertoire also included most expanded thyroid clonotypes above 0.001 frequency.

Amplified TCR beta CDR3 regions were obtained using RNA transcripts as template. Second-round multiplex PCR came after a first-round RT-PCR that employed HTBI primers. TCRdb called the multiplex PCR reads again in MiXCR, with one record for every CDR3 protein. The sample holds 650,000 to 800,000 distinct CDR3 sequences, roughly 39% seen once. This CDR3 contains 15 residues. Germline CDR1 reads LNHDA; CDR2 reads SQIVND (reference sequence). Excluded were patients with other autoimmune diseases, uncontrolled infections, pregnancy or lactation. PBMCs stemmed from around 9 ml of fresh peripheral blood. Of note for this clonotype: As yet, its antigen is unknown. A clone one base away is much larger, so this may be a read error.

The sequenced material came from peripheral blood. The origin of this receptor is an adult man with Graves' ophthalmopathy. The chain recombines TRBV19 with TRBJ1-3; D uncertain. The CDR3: CASSLRRGSGDTIYF. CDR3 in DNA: TGTGCCAGTAGTCTCCGGCGGGGTTCTGGAGACACCATATATTTT.